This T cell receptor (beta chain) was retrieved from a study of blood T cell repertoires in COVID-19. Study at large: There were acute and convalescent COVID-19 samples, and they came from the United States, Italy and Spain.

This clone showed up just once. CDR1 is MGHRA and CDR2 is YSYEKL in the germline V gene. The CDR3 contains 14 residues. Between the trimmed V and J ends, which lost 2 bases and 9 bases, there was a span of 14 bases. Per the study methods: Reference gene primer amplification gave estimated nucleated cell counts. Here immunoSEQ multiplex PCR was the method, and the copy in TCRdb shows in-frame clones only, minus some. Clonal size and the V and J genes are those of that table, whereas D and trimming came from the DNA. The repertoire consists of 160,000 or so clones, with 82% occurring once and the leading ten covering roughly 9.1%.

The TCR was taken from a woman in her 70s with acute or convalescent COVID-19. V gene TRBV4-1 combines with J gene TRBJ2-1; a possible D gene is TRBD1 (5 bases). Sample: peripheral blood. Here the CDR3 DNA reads TGCGCCAGCAGCCAACCCCCTGGAGACAGTGAGCAGTTCTTC. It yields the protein CASSQPPGDSEQFF.